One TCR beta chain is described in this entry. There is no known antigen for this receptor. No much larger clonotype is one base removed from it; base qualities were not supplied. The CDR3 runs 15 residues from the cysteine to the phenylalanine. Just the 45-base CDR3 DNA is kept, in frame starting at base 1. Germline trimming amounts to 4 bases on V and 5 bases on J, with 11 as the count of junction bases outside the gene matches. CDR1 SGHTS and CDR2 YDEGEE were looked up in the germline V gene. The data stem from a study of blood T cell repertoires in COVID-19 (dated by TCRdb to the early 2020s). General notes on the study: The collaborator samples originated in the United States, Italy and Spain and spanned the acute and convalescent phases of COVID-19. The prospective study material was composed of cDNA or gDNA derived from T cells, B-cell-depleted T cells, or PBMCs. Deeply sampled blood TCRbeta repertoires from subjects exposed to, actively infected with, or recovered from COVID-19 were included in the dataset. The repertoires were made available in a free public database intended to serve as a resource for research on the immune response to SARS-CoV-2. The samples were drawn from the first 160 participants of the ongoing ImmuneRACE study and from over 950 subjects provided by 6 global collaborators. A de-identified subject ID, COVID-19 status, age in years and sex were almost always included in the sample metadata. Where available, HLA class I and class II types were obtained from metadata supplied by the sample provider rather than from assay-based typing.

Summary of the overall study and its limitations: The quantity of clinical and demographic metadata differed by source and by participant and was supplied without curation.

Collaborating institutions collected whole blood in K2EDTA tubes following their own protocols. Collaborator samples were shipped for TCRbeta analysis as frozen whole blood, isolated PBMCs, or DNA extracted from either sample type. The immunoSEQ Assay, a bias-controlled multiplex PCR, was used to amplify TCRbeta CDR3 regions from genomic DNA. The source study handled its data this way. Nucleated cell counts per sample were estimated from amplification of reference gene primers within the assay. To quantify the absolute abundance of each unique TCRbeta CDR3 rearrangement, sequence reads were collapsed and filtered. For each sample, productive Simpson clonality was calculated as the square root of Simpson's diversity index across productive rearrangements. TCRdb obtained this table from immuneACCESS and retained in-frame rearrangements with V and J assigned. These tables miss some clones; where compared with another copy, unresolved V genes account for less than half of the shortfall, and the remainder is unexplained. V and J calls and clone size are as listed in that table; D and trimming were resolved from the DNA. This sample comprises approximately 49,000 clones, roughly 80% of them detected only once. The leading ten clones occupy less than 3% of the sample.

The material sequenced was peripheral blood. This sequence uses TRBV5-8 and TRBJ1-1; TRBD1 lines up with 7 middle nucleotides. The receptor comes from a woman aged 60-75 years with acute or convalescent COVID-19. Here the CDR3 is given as CASSTLTGYVTEAFF. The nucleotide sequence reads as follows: TGTGCCAGCAGCACCTTGACAGGGTATGTAACTGAAGCTTTCTTT.